The following is a T cell receptor (beta chain) sequence with its context. Method: immunoSEQ multiplex PCR; TCRdb's copy keeps in-frame clones and lacks some. The repertoire consists of 200,000 to 250,000 clones, with about 80% occurring once and the leading ten covering more than 1.5%. The record originates from a study of blood T cell repertoires in COVID-19. Study-level background: PBMCs, B-cell-depleted T cells, or T cells provided the cDNA or gDNA that made up the material.

In germline, CDR1 is MNHNS, CDR2 SASEGT. The trim removed 0 bases at V and 8 bases at J, leaving 11 bases unmatched. The CDR3 is 16 residues long. The receptor comes from a man aged 25 to 40 who had recovered from COVID-19. Material: peripheral blood. The rearrangement links TRBV6-1 to TRBJ1-2, with 8 bases aligning to TRBD1. The CDR3 protein is CASSEAFGRGQYGYTF. The CDR3 DNA reads as TGTGCCAGCAGTGAAGCGTTCGGCAGGGGGCAGTACGGCTACACCTTC.